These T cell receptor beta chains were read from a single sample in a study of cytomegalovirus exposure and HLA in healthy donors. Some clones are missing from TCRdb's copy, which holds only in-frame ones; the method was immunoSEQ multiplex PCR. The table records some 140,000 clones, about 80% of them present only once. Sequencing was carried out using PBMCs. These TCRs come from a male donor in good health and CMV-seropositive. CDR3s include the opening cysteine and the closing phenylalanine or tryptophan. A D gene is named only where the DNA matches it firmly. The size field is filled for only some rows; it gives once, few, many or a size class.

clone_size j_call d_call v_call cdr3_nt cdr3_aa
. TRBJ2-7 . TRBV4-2 TGTGCCAGCAGCCAAGAAATCCAGGGTGCCTACGAGCAGTACTTC CASSQEIQGAYEQYF
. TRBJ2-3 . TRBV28 TGTGCCAGCAGCCAACAGCCGAGCACAGATACGCAGTATTTT CASSQQPSTDTQYF
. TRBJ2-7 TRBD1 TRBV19 TGTGCCAGTAGTATCTTACCGGACAGGGGCTACGAGCAGTACTTC CASSILPDRGYEQYF
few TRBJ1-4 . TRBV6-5 TGTGCCAGCAGTTGGAGGGGGGGTGGTGAAAAACTGTTTTTT CASSWRGGGEKLFF
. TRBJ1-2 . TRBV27 TGTGCCAGCAGTTCGAGGGGGTCAGGCTTGTGGTCGCATGGCTACACCTTC CASSSRGSGLWSHGYTF
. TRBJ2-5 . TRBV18 TGTGCCAGCTCACCTTTCGAGCGTTCCGTAGAGACCCAGTACTTC CASSPFERSVETQYF
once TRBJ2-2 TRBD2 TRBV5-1 TGCGCCAGCAGCCCGGGGTCTCTAGCGGTCACCGGGGAGCTGTTTTTT CASSPGSLAVTGELFF
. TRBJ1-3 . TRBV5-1 TGCGCCAGCAGCTTGGCCTCCTCTGGAAACACCATATATTTT CASSLASSGNTIYF
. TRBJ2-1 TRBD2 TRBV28 TGTGCCAGCAGCCTACGACTAGCGGGAGACAATGAGCAGTTCTTC CASSLRLAGDNEQFF
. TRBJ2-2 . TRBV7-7 TGTGCTAGCAGGAGGGACAGCATGACCGGGGAGCTGTTTTTT CASRRDSMTGELFF
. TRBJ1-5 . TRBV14 TGTGCCAGTAGCCATCGGTCTCTTAGCAATCAGCCCCAGCATTTT CASSHRSLSNQPQHF
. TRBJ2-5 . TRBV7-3 TGTGCCAGCAGCCCCTATCAAGAGACCCAGTACTTC CASSPYQETQYF
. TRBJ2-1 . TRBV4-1 TGCGCCAGCAGCCAATCGCTAGATTTCTACAATGAGCAGTTCTTC CASSQSLDFYNEQFF
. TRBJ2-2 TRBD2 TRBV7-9 TGTGCCAGCAGCTTAGCGACGTTCAGCGGGACCGACACCGGGGAGCTGTTTTTT CASSLATFSGTDTGELFF
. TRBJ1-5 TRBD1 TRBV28 TGTGCCAGCAGTTCTTGGGGACAGGGGGGCAATCAGCCCCAGCATTTT CASSSWGQGGNQPQHF
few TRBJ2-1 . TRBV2 TGTGCCAGCAGTGTGGGCGGGCTCCTCTCCTACAATGAGCAGTTCTTC CASSVGGLLSYNEQFF
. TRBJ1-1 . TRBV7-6 TGTGCCAGCAGCTTATCCTCGGACAGGAACACTGAAGCTTTCTTT CASSLSSDRNTEAFF
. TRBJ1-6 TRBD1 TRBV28 TGTGCCAGCAGGCAGGGGGCGCCCGATAATTCACCCCTCCACTTT CASRQGAPDNSPLHF
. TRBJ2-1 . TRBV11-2 TGTGCCAGCAGCTTGAGAGGGCCCTCCTACAATGAGCAGTTCTTC CASSLRGPSYNEQFF
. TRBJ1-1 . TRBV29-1 TGCAGCGCTCCGGGACTGGGGAACACTGAAGCTTTCTTT CSAPGLGNTEAFF
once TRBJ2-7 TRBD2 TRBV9 TGTGCCAGCAGCGTGGATGGGACTAGCGGGATCTACGAGCAGTACTTC CASSVDGTSGIYEQYF
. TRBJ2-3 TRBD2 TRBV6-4 TGTGCCAGCAGCATTAGTAGCGGGGGACACACAGATACGCAGTATTTT CASSISSGGHTDTQYF
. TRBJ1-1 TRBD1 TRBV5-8 TGTGCCAGCAGCTTCGGACAGGGGGCTGAAGCTTTCTTT CASSFGQGAEAFF
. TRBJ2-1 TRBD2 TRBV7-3 TGTGCCAGCAGCTTACTGGTAGCGGGAGCCCCCTACAATGAGCAGTTCTTC CASSLLVAGAPYNEQFF
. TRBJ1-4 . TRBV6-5 TGTGCCAGCAGCCGATCTCGGACACCGTCTGAAAAACTGTTTTTT CASSRSRTPSEKLFF
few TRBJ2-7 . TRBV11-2 TGTGCCAGCAGCTTAGATTGGGGCCTGTCCTACGAGCAGTACTTC CASSLDWGLSYEQYF
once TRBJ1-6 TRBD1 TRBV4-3 TGCGCCAGCAGCTTCGACAGGGACAATAATTCACCCCTCCACTTT CASSFDRDNNSPLHF
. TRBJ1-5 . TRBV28 TGTGCCAGCACTCCCGCGGCGGGTTCGGGCAATCAGCCCCAGCATTTT CASTPAAGSGNQPQHF
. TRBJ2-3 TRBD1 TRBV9 TGTGCCAGCAGCGTTGGGACAGAAGCTAGCACAGATACGCAGTATTTT CASSVGTEASTDTQYF
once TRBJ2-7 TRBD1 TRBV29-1 TGCAGCGTTGGTGGGCAGGGGGCCTTTGAGCAGTACTTC CSVGGQGAFEQYF
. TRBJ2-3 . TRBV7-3 TGTGCCAGCAGCTTAACCCGGGACACAGATACGCAGTATTTT CASSLTRDTDTQYF
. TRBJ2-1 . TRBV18 TGTGCCAGCTCACCACCGGTCGCGGATTACAATGAGCAGTTCTTC CASSPPVADYNEQFF
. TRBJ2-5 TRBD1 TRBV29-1 TGCAGCAGCGCAGGGGGCGCGGAGACCCAGTACTTC CSSAGGAETQYF
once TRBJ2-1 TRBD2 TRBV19 TGTGCCAGTAGTATGGCTAGCGGGGTCTACAATGAGCAGTTCTTC CASSMASGVYNEQFF
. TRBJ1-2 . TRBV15 TGTGCCACCAGCAGAGCCAAACAGGTTAACTATGGCTACACCTTC CATSRAKQVNYGYTF
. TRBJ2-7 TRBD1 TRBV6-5 TGTGCCAGCAGTTACTACGACAGGGGCTACGAGCAGTGCTTC CASSYYDRGYEQCF
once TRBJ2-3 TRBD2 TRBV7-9 TGTTCCAGCAGCTTTCGACTAGCGGGAGCCGGGGGGGGCACAGATACGCAGTATTTT CSSSFRLAGAGGGTDTQYF
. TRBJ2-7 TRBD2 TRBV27 TGTGCCAGCAGACTAAACCGACTAGCGGTTAGTTACGAGCAGTACTTC CASRLNRLAVSYEQYF
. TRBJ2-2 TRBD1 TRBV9 TGTGCCAGCAGCTCGGGACAGGGGAACACCGGGGAGCTGTTTTTT CASSSGQGNTGELFF
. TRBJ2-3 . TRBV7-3 TGTGCCAGCAGCTTAGAGCATCCAGATACGCAGTATTTT CASSLEHPDTQYF
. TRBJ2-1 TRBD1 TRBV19 TGTGCCAGTAGTACGACGACAGGGCTCAATGAGCAGTTCTTC CASSTTTGLNEQFF
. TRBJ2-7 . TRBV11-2 TGTGCCAGCAGCGAAGCGATGAGTTCCACCTACGAGCAGTACTTC CASSEAMSSTYEQYF
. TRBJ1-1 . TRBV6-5 TGTGCCAGCAGTTACTCTGAGGGGAACACTGAAGCTTTCTTT CASSYSEGNTEAFF
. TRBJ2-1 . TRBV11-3 TGTGCCAGCAGCTTAAGGGGGATTCGCGATGAGCAGTTCTTC CASSLRGIRDEQFF
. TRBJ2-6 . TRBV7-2 TGTGCCAGCAGCTTAGAGGCGGCCTCTGGGGCCAACGTCCTGACTTTC CASSLEAASGANVLTF
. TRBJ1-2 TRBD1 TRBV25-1 TGTGCCAGCAGTGAAACAGGGGGAAAGGATGGCTACACCTTC CASSETGGKDGYTF
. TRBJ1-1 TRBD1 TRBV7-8 TGTGCCAGCAGCTTAGTAGGGACAGGGTTTAGTGTTGCTGAAGCTTTCTTT CASSLVGTGFSVAEAFF
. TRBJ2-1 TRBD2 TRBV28 TGTGCCAGCAGTTTACTCCTAGCGGGAGTCTACAATGAGCAGTTCTTC CASSLLLAGVYNEQFF
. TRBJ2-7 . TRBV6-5 TGTGCCAGCAGTTACTCGACGGCCCGGGGGGCTTACGAGCAGTACTTC CASSYSTARGAYEQYF
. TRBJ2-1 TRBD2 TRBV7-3 TGTGCCAGCAGGTTCCCCGGGACTAGCGGGAGGGCTGAGCAGTTCTTC CASRFPGTSGRAEQFF
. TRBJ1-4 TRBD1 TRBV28 TGTGCCAGCAGTCCCAGTGGTGCGGGACAGGCGAATGAAAAACTGTTTTTT CASSPSGAGQANEKLFF
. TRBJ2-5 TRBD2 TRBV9 TGTGCCAGCAGCCCACAGACTAGCGGGGGGGCGGAGACCCAGTACTTC CASSPQTSGGAETQYF